One T cell receptor (beta chain) is described in this entry. The ends lost 5 bases at V and 7 bases at J; junction bases unmatched: 12. The CDR3 length is 15 residues. The V gene's germline CDR1 is SGHVS and CDR2 FNYEAQ. The data derive from a study of blood T cell repertoires in COVID-19. Turning to the study itself: From T cells, B-cell-depleted T cells, or PBMCs came the material, which was cDNA or gDNA.

Original data processing: For nucleated cells, counts were estimated from reference gene primer amplification. TCRdb's table, derived via immunoSEQ multiplex PCR, lists solely in-frame clones and lacks some. V and J calls and clone size are given by that table; D and trimming were obtained from the DNA. The sample consists of about 230,000 clones, 86% of them appearing once. This receptor was identified in a woman in her fifties or sixties in a cohort exposed to, infected with or recovered from COVID-19 (not recorded which). The chain uses TRBV7-6 and TRBJ2-7; 9 nucleotides agree with TRBD1. Material for sequencing was PBMCs or T cells enriched from blood (not recorded which). This chain's CDR3 is CASSHSGTGPLEQYF. The CDR3 DNA is TGTGCCAGCAGCCACTCCGGGACAGGGCCCCTAGAGCAGTACTTC.